This TCR beta chain originates from a study of vaccination effects on CD4 cells after COVID-19. Study-level findings and limits: Marked contraction was observed in infection-induced and vaccine-induced clones late after vaccination.

Generated by immunoSEQ multiplex PCR, the TCRdb table keeps only in-frame clones and is missing some. The sample lists roughly 57,000 clones; 76% were seen once. Antigen-specific CD4+ T cell clonotypes were called by their expansion after viral peptide-pool culture in ViraFEST. Around day 10 of culture, CD4+ T cells were separated out. This individual contracted SARS-CoV-2 between March and December 2020, as verified by PCR. Each culture well received about 2 million PBMC. These cells were then cultured in IMDM with about 9.1 IU/ml IL-2 and around 10 ug/ml peptides. As to this clone: As yet, its antigen is unknown.

The germline CDR1 and CDR2 sequences are SGHNT and YENEEA. V lost 1 base, J lost 4 bases, and 16 bases lay in between. The CDR3 totals 16 residues. The chain has TRBV11-3 and TRBJ2-5, with D hard to call. This receptor was identified in a human donor who had a prior SARS-CoV-2 infection. Here the sequenced sample was CD4+ T cells from PBMCs cultured with HIV peptides, taken before COVID-19 vaccination. Subset of the sample: HIV-1 Nef peptide pool negative control/reference culture. The CDR3: CASSLAGANRPETQYF. The CDR3 DNA is TGTGCCAGCAGCTTAGCGGGCGCCAATCGGCCAGAGACCCAGTACTTC.